What follows are 23 T cell receptor beta chains derived from one specimen sequenced in a study of CD8 T cells in Susac syndrome. Reverse transcription used roughly 0.5 to 1 ug RNA and random hexamers. Each CDR3 protein is one row after TCRdb ran MiXCR on the immunoSEQ multiplex PCR reads. The table lists about 300,000 distinct CDR3 sequences, around 92% of them singletons. Sequences were obtained from CD4+ T cells from PBMCs. The receptors were sampled from a human donor with multiple sclerosis.

The rearrangement uses TRBV27 and TRBJ2-7; D gene uncertain. CDR3 length: 14 amino acids. Per germline, CDR1 MNHEY and CDR2 SMNVEV (reference sequence). Between the trimmed V and J ends, which lost 0 bases and 4 bases, there was a span of 10 bases. CDR3 DNA: TGTGCCAGCAGTTTATCGAGACAACAATACGAGCAGTACTTC. Protein: CASSLSRQQYEQYF.

The genes are TRBV5-1 and TRBJ2-2; D remains ambiguous. Germline CDR1 reads SGHRS; CDR2 reads YFSETQ. V gave up 3 bases and J gave up 4 bases, with 16 bases separating them. This CDR3 comprises 16 residues. The CDR3 loop reads CASSWSGRATTGELFF. The CDR3 DNA reads as TGCGCCAGCAGCTGGTCGGGTAGGGCGACCACCGGGGAGCTGTTTTTT.

V usage is TRBV20-1 and J usage is TRBJ1-2, with D possibly TRBD1 on 6 matching bases. V gave up 5 bases and J gave up 6 bases, with 13 bases separating them. CDR1 DFQATT and CDR2 SNEGSKA come from the germline V gene (reference sequence). The CDR3 runs to 12 residues. The CDR3 sequence: CSAVQGFDGYTF. The CDR3 coding sequence is TGCAGTGCTGTACAGGGATTCGATGGCTACACCTTC.

The rearrangement uses TRBV12-3 or TRBV12-4 and TRBJ1-5; D unresolved. The CDR3 spans 14 residues. V lost 6 bases to trimming and J lost 3 bases, with 12 bases between them. CDR3 amino acids: CASRLDGDNQPQHF. Written as DNA, the CDR3 is TGTGCCAGCAGACTGGACGGTGACAATCAGCCCCAGCATTTT.

The chain links TRBV10-3 to TRBJ1-1; D is unclear. The V end lost 4 bases, the J end lost 1 base, and 10 bases lay between the germline ends. The germline CDR1 and CDR2 sequences are ENHRY and SYGVKD. The CDR3 consists of 14 residues. CDR3 bases: TGTGCCATCAGTGTAGAAGGGCAGAACACTGAAGCTTTCTTT. Protein: CAISVEGQNTEAFF.

V is TRBV7-8 and J is TRBJ2-5, with D unclear. The V end was cut by 1 base, the J end by 7 bases, with 10 bases between. Germline CDR1 is SGHVS and CDR2 is FQNEAQ. This CDR3 has 13 amino acids. The CDR3 reads CASSLGPRWTQYF. Written as DNA, the CDR3 is TGTGCCAGCAGCTTAGGGCCGCGTTGGACCCAGTACTTC.

This rearrangement joins TRBV12-3 or TRBV12-4 to TRBJ2-7; 10 nucleotides match TRBD1. V trimming: 3 bases; J trimming: 5 bases; junction bases outside the gene matches: 7. The CDR3 has 15 amino acids. The CDR3 loop reads CASSLSGQGYNEQYF. The CDR3 coding sequence is TGTGCCAGCAGTTTGTCGGGACAGGGGTACAACGAGCAGTACTTC.

This clonotype was recorded once. V is TRBV5-1 and J is TRBJ2-7; 8 nucleotides match TRBD1. Germline loops: CDR1 SGHRS, CDR2 YFSETQ. This CDR3 is 17 amino acids long. The junction had 13 bases not matched to a gene; V was cut back by 0 bases and J by 5 bases. CDR3 DNA: TGCGCCAGCAGCTTGGCGGCAGACCGGACAGGGTGGGACGAGCAGTACTTC. It specifies CASSLAADRTGWDEQYF. Full variable domain (remainder filled in from reference TRBV5-1 and TRBJ2-7): KAGVTQTPRYLIKTRGQQVTLSCSPISGHRSVSWYQQTPGQGLQFLFEYFSETQRNKGNFPGRFSGRQFSNSRSEMNVSTLELGDSALYLCASSLAADRTGWDEQYFGPGTRLTVT.

The V and J genes are TRBV30 and TRBJ1-2; no clear D gene. Trimming stripped 2 bases from V and 8 bases from J, with 15 bases between. This CDR3 region has 13 residues. Per the germline V gene, CDR1 is GTSNPN and CDR2 is SVGIG (reference sequence). This chain's CDR3 is CAWSIGKGWGYTF. The CDR3 DNA reads as TGTGCCTGGAGTATAGGAAAGGGTTGGGGCTACACCTTC.

This sequence joins TRBV29-1 and TRBJ2-3; D may be TRBD1 or TRBD2 (5 bases each). CDR3 length: 13 residues. CDR1 and CDR2 from the germline V gene are SQVTM and ANQGSEA. Trimming cost V 7 bases and J 4 bases, with 15 bases left between them. The CDR3 spells CSGHEGFPDTQYF. The CDR3 coding sequence is TGCAGCGGTCATGAGGGGTTCCCAGATACGCAGTATTTT.

This chain connects TRBV7-2 to TRBJ1-2; no clear D gene. The CDR3 spans 12 residues. With 4 bases removed from V and 14 bases from J, the gap between germline ends came to 17 bases. Germline CDR1 and CDR2: SGHTA and FQGNSA. In DNA form, the CDR3 reads TGTGCCAGCAGCTCCCGACGGGCGCGCGGTACCTTC. Its translation is CASSSRRARGTF.

The J gene is TRBJ2-7, the V gene TRBV10-3; no definite D call. This CDR3 has 12 amino acids. V was clipped by 5 bases and J by 5 bases, with 10 bases between them. Germline CDR1 reads ENHRY; CDR2 reads SYGVKD. The CDR3 protein is CAISSLDHEQYF. In DNA, the CDR3 is TGTGCCATCAGTTCTCTGGACCACGAGCAGTACTTC.

The chain recombines TRBV7-9 with TRBJ1-2; D is perhaps TRBD1 (6 bases). The CDR3 extends over 16 amino acids. The V gene's germline CDR1 is SEHNR and CDR2 FQNEAQ (reference sequence). V lost 1 base and J 7 bases, leaving 19 bases between the germline ends. The DNA of the CDR3 is TGTGCCAGCAGCTTAGGACAATGGGGGCCCTCGACTGGCTACACCTTC. It translates to CASSLGQWGPSTGYTF.

The V call is TRBV6-2 or TRBV6-3, the J call TRBJ2-2; unclear D gene. The V gene lost 2 bases and the J gene lost 7 bases, with 11 bases spanning the gap. From germline, CDR1 is MNHEY and CDR2 SVGEGT. This CDR3 is built from 14 residues. Here the CDR3 reads CASSYRPDLGELFF. CDR3 bases: TGTGCCAGCAGTTACAGGCCGGACCTCGGGGAGCTGTTTTTT.

The genes are TRBV30 and TRBJ1-2; D gene ambiguous. Trimming cost V 0 bases and J 0 bases, with 8 bases left between them. The CDR3 spans 14 residues. Germline V CDR1 and CDR2: GTSNPN, SVGIG (reference sequence). CDR3 coding DNA: TGTGCCTGGAGTGTACGCAGGACTAACTATGGCTACACCTTC. It encodes CAWSVRRTNYGYTF.

This chain links TRBV14 with TRBJ2-5; TRBD2 is a possible D gene (6 bases). CDR1 and CDR2 (germline): SGHDN, FVKESK. CDR3 length: 13 amino acids. Trimming took 5 bases from V and 7 from J, leaving 14 bases between them. The CDR3 sequence is CASSSSSVGTQYF. CDR3 DNA sequence: TGTGCCAGCAGCTCGTCTAGCGTCGGGACCCAGTACTTC.

The chain recombines TRBV5-1 with TRBJ1-1; possible D gene TRBD1, 5 bases. CDR3 length equals 14 residues. Germline V gives CDR1 SGHRS, CDR2 YFSETQ. V lost 0 bases and J 5 bases, leaving 11 bases between the germline ends. The CDR3 DNA reads TGCGCCAGCAGCTTGGGAGGACACCGGACTGAAGCTTTCTTT. Its translation is CASSLGGHRTEAFF.

This chain connects TRBV7-9 to TRBJ2-5; 8 bases match TRBD2. Losses at the gene ends were 2 bases for V and 1 base for J; bases not matched to a gene: 15. The CDR3 has 19 residues. Germline V gene data show CDR1 as SEHNR and CDR2 as FQNEAQ (reference sequence). The CDR3 loop is CASSLSPLASGGTQETQYF. CDR3 sequence (DNA): TGTGCCAGCAGCTTAAGCCCGCTTGCCAGCGGGGGAACCCAAGAGACCCAGTACTTC.

This chain joins TRBV6-5 and TRBJ1-1; 7 nucleotides line up with TRBD1. Germline V CDR1 and CDR2: MNHEY, SVGAGI. The CDR3 has 11 residues. Trimming at V came to 7 bases and at J to 5 bases, leaving 1 base not matched to a gene. CDR3 DNA: TGTGCCAGCACACAGGGGACTGAAGCTTTCTTT. Its protein is CASTQGTEAFF.

The V gene is TRBV2, the J gene TRBJ1-4, with D perhaps matching TRBD1 (6 bases). This CDR3 has 17 residues. The germline V gene encodes CDR1 SNHLY and CDR2 FYNNEI. V lost 4 bases and J lost 0, with 15 bases in between. CDR3 sequence: CASSAGAFLATNEKLFF. For the CDR3, the DNA is TGTGCCAGCAGTGCGGGGGCCTTCTTAGCAACTAATGAAAAACTGTTTTTT.

V and J are TRBV4-1 and TRBJ1-1; D is undetermined. The V and J ends lost 6 bases and 4 bases respectively, with 18 bases between them. Germline V CDR1 and CDR2: MGHRA, YSYEKL. The CDR3 spans 15 residues. This CDR3 reads CASRWAPEVGTEAFF. The CDR3 region has the DNA TGCGCCAGCAGATGGGCCCCCGAGGTGGGCACTGAAGCTTTCTTT.

This rearrangement joins TRBV19 to TRBJ2-1, with TRBD1 matching over 8 bases. Looked up from germline, CDR1 is LNHDA and CDR2 is SQIVND (reference sequence). The CDR3 loop spans 14 amino acids. V trimming: 7 bases; J trimming: 7 bases; junction bases outside the gene matches: 9. The CDR3 coding sequence is TGTGCCAGTAATCCCGGGACAGGTTTAAATGAGCAGTTCTTC. It specifies CASNPGTGLNEQFF.

The V call is TRBV12-3 or TRBV12-4, the J call TRBJ1-1; no firm D call. The germline V and J ends were trimmed by 6 bases and 2 bases, with 4 bases remaining between them. This CDR3 has 11 amino acids. The CDR3 reads CASRFNTEAFF. The CDR3 bases are TGTGCCAGCAGATTCAACACTGAAGCTTTCTTT.